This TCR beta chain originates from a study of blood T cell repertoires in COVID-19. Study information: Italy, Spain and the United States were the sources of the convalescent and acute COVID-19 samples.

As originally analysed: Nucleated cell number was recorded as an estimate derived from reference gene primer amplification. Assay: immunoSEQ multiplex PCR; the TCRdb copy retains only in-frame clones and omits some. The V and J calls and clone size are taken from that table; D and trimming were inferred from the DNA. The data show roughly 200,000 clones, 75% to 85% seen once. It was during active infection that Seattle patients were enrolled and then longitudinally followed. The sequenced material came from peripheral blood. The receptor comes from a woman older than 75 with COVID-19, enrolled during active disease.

The CDR3 loop is CASSLGDRGYNQPQHF. In nucleotides, the CDR3 is TGCGCCAGCAGCTTGGGGGACAGGGGTTACAATCAGCCCCAGCATTTT. V usage is TRBV5-1 and J usage is TRBJ1-5; TRBD1 agrees at 10 bases. With 0 bases clipped from V and 3 bases from J, the junction kept 3 bases outside the gene matches. Looked up from germline, CDR1 is SGHRS and CDR2 is YFSETQ. This CDR3 has 16 amino acids.